This T cell receptor (beta chain) was profiled in a study of T cell repertoires in cytomegalovirus infection (dated by TCRdb to between 2018 and 2021). Notes on the research overall: Because public TCR beta signatures pointed to carriage of CMV infection together with the matching HLA type, the HLA type of each donor mattered for the analysis. What the study reported, not specific to this receptor: In both this cohort and an independent approximately 350-donor cohort, the cumulative frequency of public TCR beta family members distinguished carriers of CMV infection plus the relevant HLA type. The ex vivo response was dominated by HLA-C-restricted CMV-specific TCR beta clonotypes, which also provided the single most frequent clonotype in two of eight donors.

For this clonotype: What antigen it recognizes has not been identified. No base qualities exist here, and no much larger clone lies one base off it.

There are 13 amino acids in the CDR3, from cysteine to phenylalanine inclusive. The kept DNA is CDR3 alone, 39 bases in frame from the first base. V is shortened by 6 bases, J by 0 bases, and the region joining them spans 9 bases. CDR1 and CDR2 are drawn from the germline V gene: SNHLY, FYNNEI. Instrument used: Illumina HiSeq 1500. TCRdb trimmed the raw reads at Q25, called clones with MiXCR and kept productive beta chains. A single entry per CDR3 protein holds the most common genes and DNA from its merged rows. This sample comprises 350,000 to 550,000 distinct CDR3 sequences, 30% to 40% of them detected only once. The top ten constitute around 13% of the sample.

The receptor's source is a human donor in good health (CMV status not recorded). Some clones in this sample may be carry-over from other donors' samples. This chain is built from TRBV2 and TRBJ2-7, with no reliable assignment of the D segment. Input material: PBMCs. The base sequence is TGTGCCAGCAGGTTAGAGAACTCCTACGAGCAGTACTTC. This sequence encodes CASRLENSYEQYF.